This paragraph reports one T cell receptor (beta chain). This sample is drawn from a study of blood T cell repertoires in COVID-19. The authors' processing: For nucleated cells, counts were estimated from reference gene primer amplification. The repertoire was sequenced with immunoSEQ multiplex PCR; TCRdb's copy has only in-frame clones and lacks some. V, J and clone size reflect that table, while D and trimming were determined from the DNA. The sample consists of approximately 210,000 clones, around 89% of them appearing once. The CDR3 loop spans 13 amino acids. Germline CDR1 SQVTM, CDR2 ANQGSEA. V lost 3 bases to trimming and J lost 1 base, with 9 bases between them.

This chain links TRBV29-1 with TRBJ1-1, with D unresolved. Sequenced: peripheral blood. This clonotype was sampled from a human donor in a cohort sampled during active COVID-19. The CDR3 sequence: CSVDAGRNTEAFF. The CDR3 bases are TGCAGCGTTGATGCGGGAAGGAACACTGAAGCTTTCTTT.